One and the same sample provided the 18 T cell receptor beta chains below, sequenced in a study of shared clonotypes between healthy human individuals. Produced via immunoSEQ multiplex PCR; TCRdb's table is partial and in-frame only. The sample has roughly 2 million clones; around 96% are singletons. CD45RO-negative cells were positively selected for CCR7, leaving out terminally differentiated effector memory CD45RA+ cells. The sample comprised naive CD8+ T cells sorted from blood. These receptors were collected from a man between 18 and 29 years old in good health.

The chain has TRBV7-9 and TRBJ1-4; D unresolved. There are 14 residues in the CDR3. Per germline, CDR1 SEHNR and CDR2 FQNEAQ (reference sequence). Trimming left V 6 bases short and J 8 bases short, with 16 bases between. The CDR3: CASRTSTGLEKLFF. CDR3 sequence (DNA): TGTGCCAGCAGGACATCGACGGGGTTGGAAAAACTGTTTTTT.

The genes are TRBV27 and TRBJ2-1; 8 bases align to TRBD2. The CDR3 length is 16 residues. The germline V gene has CDR1 MNHEY and CDR2 SMNVEV (reference sequence). After removal of 2 bases from V and 6 bases from J, the junction contained 9 bases not matched to a gene. CDR3 residues: CASSLVEVAGINEQFF. CDR3 DNA: TGTGCCAGCAGTTTAGTCGAGGTAGCGGGAATCAATGAGCAGTTCTTC.

The chain recombines TRBV7-6 with TRBJ2-1; no firm D call. CDR3 size: 12 residues. V dropped 3 bases and J dropped 7 bases, with 7 bases sitting between them. CDR1 is SGHVS and CDR2 is FNYEAQ in the germline V gene. The chain's CDR3 is CASSLYGNEQFF. The DNA of the CDR3 is TGTGCCAGCAGCTTGTACGGGAATGAGCAGTTCTTC.

Note on this clone: Since a much larger clone is just one base distant, this may be a read error. Distinct nucleotide sequences in the sample also encode this CDR3. The chain is built from TRBV5-6 and TRBJ2-7; D gene ambiguous. CDR3 length: 13 residues. Germline V CDR1 and CDR2: SGHDT, YYEEEE. V was shortened by 3 bases and J by 0 bases, with 7 bases between the two germline ends. The CDR3 loop reads CASSSGSSYEQYF. The CDR3 nucleotides are TGTGCCAGCAGCTCGGGCAGCTCCTACGAGCAGTACTTC.

The CDR3 spells CASSQDPYGGNQPQHF. CDR3 in DNA: TGCGCCAGCAGCCAAGATCCGTACGGGGGGAATCAGCCCCAGCATTTT. V usage is TRBV4-1 and J usage is TRBJ1-5, with a possible D match to TRBD1 (5 bases). Trimming left V 0 bases short and J 4 bases short, with 13 bases between. The CDR3 covers 16 residues. CDR1 is MGHRA and CDR2 is YSYEKL in the germline V gene.

The chain employs TRBV7-9 and TRBJ1-6; the D gene is possibly TRBD1 (5 bases). CDR1 is SEHNR, CDR2 FQNEAQ, per germline (reference sequence). The CDR3 extends over 13 amino acids. Trimming removed 11 bases at V and 10 bases at J, with 18 bases between. CDR3 DNA: TGTGCCGGTTGGGGAGGCGGGGGGTCACCCCTCCACTTT. As protein: CAGWGGGGSPLHF.

The chain recombines TRBV9 with TRBJ2-1; 9 nucleotides match TRBD2. This CDR3 region has 17 residues. Germline assignment: CDR1 SGDLS and CDR2 YYNGEE. Unmatched junction bases numbered 12, after V lost 4 bases and J lost 4 bases. This CDR3 is CASSPGFVAGDYNEQFF. The CDR3, as DNA: TGTGCCAGCAGCCCTGGTTTTGTAGCGGGGGATTACAATGAGCAGTTCTTC.

This chain joins TRBV11-2 and TRBJ2-7, with a tentative D call TRBD1 (6 bases). Trimming shortened V by 2 bases and J by 3 bases, and 14 bases separated the two germline ends. The CDR3 contains 15 residues. Germline V lookup: CDR1 SGHAT, CDR2 FQNNGV. CDR3 DNA: TGTGCCAGCAGCTTATGGGGACAAATGGTCTACGAGCAGTACTTC. Residues: CASSLWGQMVYEQYF.

As concerns this clone: Other DNA sequences in the same sample also yield this CDR3. The rearrangement uses TRBV27 and TRBJ2-7, with a tentative D call TRBD1 (5 bases). The CDR3 is 12 amino acids. CDR1 is MNHEY and CDR2 is SMNVEV in the germline V gene (reference sequence). Trimming removed 3 bases at V and 6 bases at J, with 9 bases between. This CDR3 reads CASSFTGGEQYF. CDR3 bases: TGTGCCAGCAGTTTCACAGGTGGCGAGCAGTACTTC.

The chain recombines TRBV7-9 with TRBJ2-1, with D perhaps given as TRBD1 or TRBD2 (5 bases each). The CDR3 is made up of 14 amino acids. V was cut by 8 bases and J by 4 bases, with 15 bases left in between. Per the germline V gene, CDR1 is SEHNR and CDR2 is FQNEAQ (reference sequence). CDR3: CASRGTPRYNEQFF. CDR3 bases: TGTGCCAGCCGAGGGACCCCCCGGTACAATGAGCAGTTCTTC. Full variable domain (missing parts from reference TRBV7-9 and TRBJ2-1): DTGVSQNPRHKITKRGQNVTFRCDPISEHNRLYWYRQTLGQGPEFLTYFQNEAQLEKSRLLSDRFSAERPKGSFSTLEIQRTEQGDSAMYLCASRGTPRYNEQFFGPGTRLTVL.

The chain combines TRBV29-1 with TRBJ2-5, with a possible D match to TRBD1 (5 bases). From germline, CDR1 is SQVTM and CDR2 ANQGSEA. Trimming took 3 bases from V and 5 from J, leaving 13 bases between them. The CDR3 has 13 residues. The DNA for the CDR3 is TGCAGCGTTGAGTCCAGGGTTGGGGAGACCCAGTACTTC. Amino acid sequence: CSVESRVGETQYF.

This sequence joins TRBV5-6 and TRBJ2-1, with D maybe TRBD2 (6 bases). V gave up 0 bases and J gave up 4 bases, with 23 bases separating them. The CDR3 is 19 residues long. Germline CDR1 reads SGHDT; CDR2 reads YYEEEE. In nucleotides, the CDR3 is TGTGCCAGCAGCTTGGAGGGTAGCGGAGGAGAAGGGATATACAATGAGCAGTTCTTC. As protein: CASSLEGSGGEGIYNEQFF. Using reference TRBV5-6 and TRBJ2-1 for the parts outside the CDR3, the full variable domain is DAGVTQSPTHLIKTRGQQVTLRCSPKSGHDTVSWYQQALGQGPQFIFQYYEEEERQRGNFPDRFSGHQFPNYSSELNVNALLLGDSALYLCASSLEGSGGEGIYNEQFFGPGTRLTVL.

This clone showed up just a few times. The rearrangement uses TRBV7-9 and TRBJ2-2, with TRBD2 matching 8 bases. The CDR3 consists of 13 residues. CDR1 is SEHNR and CDR2 is FQNEAQ in the germline V gene (reference sequence). After removal of 4 bases from V and 6 bases from J, the junction contained 1 base not matched to a gene. The CDR3 DNA is TGTGCCAGCAGCTCGACTAGCGCCGGGGAGCTGTTTTTT. It translates to CASSSTSAGELFF.

The chain uses TRBV14 and TRBJ2-7, with D uncertain. Germline CDR1 and CDR2: SGHDN and FVKESK. V was trimmed by 5 bases and J by 5 bases, leaving 10 bases between them. This CDR3 comprises 12 residues. DNA of the CDR3: TGTGCCAGCAGCTTTCCCGCGGACGAGCAGTACTTC. As protein: CASSFPADEQYF.

This chain links TRBV7-9 with TRBJ1-2, with 7 bases fitting TRBD1. CDR3 size: 14 residues. The V and J ends lost 8 bases and 4 bases, in that order; junction bases with no gene match: 10. The germline gives CDR1 SEHNR, CDR2 FQNEAQ (reference sequence). CDR3 in amino acids: CASFLTGDSYGYTF. The DNA of the CDR3 is TGTGCCAGCTTTCTCACAGGGGATAGCTATGGCTACACCTTC.

The V gene is TRBV11-1, the J gene TRBJ2-5; 7 bases line up with TRBD1. Germline V gene sequence: CDR1 SGHAT, CDR2 FQDESV (reference sequence). The CDR3 is 17 amino acids. Trimming took 2 bases from V and 0 from J; bases not matched to a gene: 9. The DNA of the CDR3 is TGTGCCAGCAGCTTAAGACTCGGGACAGCAGACCAAGAGACCCAGTACTTC. Its protein product is CASSLRLGTADQETQYF.

About this clone itself: The same CDR3 is also encoded by other DNA sequences in this sample. This chain links TRBV27 with TRBJ2-7; 7 bases align to TRBD1. The CDR3 runs 13 residues. After removal of 8 bases from V and 2 bases from J, the junction contained 6 bases not matched to a gene. The germline V gene encodes CDR1 MNHEY and CDR2 SMNVEV (reference sequence). Here the CDR3 reads CASSLGQTYEQYF. The CDR3 DNA reads as TGTGCCAGCTCCTTGGGACAGACCTACGAGCAGTACTTC.

This sequence joins TRBV30 and TRBJ2-2; D call uncertain. Trimming cost V 2 bases and J 5 bases, with 6 bases left between them. The germline V gene encodes CDR1 GTSNPN and CDR2 SVGIG (reference sequence). CDR3 length: 12 amino acids. The CDR3 reads CAWSSVTGELFF. The DNA of the CDR3 is TGTGCCTGGAGTTCGGTTACCGGGGAGCTGTTTTTT. Full variable domain (missing parts from reference TRBV30 and TRBJ2-2): SQTIHQWPATLVQPVGSPLSLECTVEGTSNPNLYWYRQAAGRGLQLLFYSVGIGQISSEVPQNLSASRPQDRQFILSSKKLLLSDSGFYLCAWSSVTGELFFGEGSRLTVL.